The present entry profiles one T cell receptor (beta chain) with its context. Its antigen is currently unknown. The data were obtained in a study of CD8+ T cells in alopecia areata. Sequencing templates came from extracted RNA that was reverse transcribed into cDNA. Using immunoSEQ multiplex PCR, the repertoire was profiled, and TCRdb retains in-frame clones only, with some absent. Of some 130,000 clones listed, 45% to 50% are singletons. Study observations and caveats: For lesional scalp, especially alopecia totalis/universalis, clonality was higher than in normal scalp.

CDR1 is SNHLY, CDR2 FYNNEI, per germline. CDR3 size: 13 residues. V lost 2 bases and J 6 bases, leaving 10 bases between the germline ends. The sequenced sample was CD8+ T cells sorted from blood, obtained at week 0. The sequence was obtained from a human donor with alopecia areata. This chain connects TRBV2 to TRBJ1-1; the D is unclear. CDR3 sequence (DNA): TGTGCCAGCAGTGAATCGGGCGAGTCTGAAGCTTTCTTT. Encoded protein: CASSESGESEAFF.